A single sample gave rise to the 27 T cell receptor beta chains below, sequenced in a study of T cell changes during pregnancy in multiple sclerosis. Clones were read by immunoSEQ multiplex PCR, and TCRdb kept only the in-frame ones, dropping some. Of some 51,000 clones listed, under 95% are singletons. Here the sequenced sample was CD4+ T cells from peripheral blood mononuclear cells, taken in the second trimester of pregnancy. The receptors originated from a female donor with multiple sclerosis, enrolled in a pregnancy study.

V and J are TRBV5-1 and TRBJ2-1, with TRBD2 as a possible D gene (6 bases). The V end lost 0 bases, the J end lost 4 bases, and 11 bases lay between the germline ends. The CDR3 spans 15 residues. Germline CDR1 is SGHRS and CDR2 is YFSETQ. The CDR3 nucleotides are TGCGCCAGCAGCTTGGGGGGGGTTGGGTACAATGAGCAGTTCTTC. It encodes CASSLGGVGYNEQFF.

The gene calls are TRBV29-1 and TRBJ1-2; D call uncertain. Between the trimmed V and J ends, which lost 4 bases and 9 bases, there was a span of 18 bases. Germline V lookup: CDR1 SQVTM, CDR2 ANQGSEA. The CDR3 contains 13 residues. The DNA of the CDR3 is TGCAGCGTTGGGAACACGGCGGCTGTGAGCTACACCTTC. It codes for CSVGNTAAVSYTF.

The chain links TRBV7-2 to TRBJ1-2, with D uncertain. The CDR3 is 14 amino acids. Germline values: CDR1 SGHTA, CDR2 FQGNSA. Trimming took off 0 bases at V and 3 bases at J, with 8 bases between the two ends. The chain's CDR3 is CASSLAETYYGYTF. Here the CDR3 DNA reads TGTGCCAGCAGCTTAGCGGAGACCTACTATGGCTACACCTTC.

This chain uses TRBV27 with TRBJ2-5, with D perhaps matching TRBD1 (6 bases). Germline V gene lookup returns CDR1 MNHEY and CDR2 SMNVEV (reference sequence). The CDR3 length is 14 residues. The V and J ends lost 11 bases and 4 bases respectively, with 20 bases between them. The CDR3 here is CAASRGGSLETQYF. In DNA form, the CDR3 reads TGTGCCGCCTCGAGAGGGGGAAGCTTAGAGACCCAGTACTTC.

The CDR3 here is CAWSSYRDQPQHF. CDR3 DNA sequence: TGTGCCTGGAGTTCGTACAGGGATCAGCCCCAGCATTTT. The genes are TRBV30 and TRBJ1-5, with D tentatively TRBD1 (6 bases). V lost 2 bases, J lost 5 bases, and 10 bases lay in between. Germline V lookup: CDR1 GTSNPN, CDR2 SVGIG (reference sequence). The CDR3 length is 13 residues.

V gene TRBV27 combines with J gene TRBJ2-3; possibly TRBD1 for D (5 bases). The CDR3 loop spans 13 amino acids. Deletions cut 6 bases from V and 5 bases from J, with 12 bases between. CDR1 and CDR2 (germline): MNHEY, SMNVEV (reference sequence). The CDR3 DNA sequence: TGTGCCAGCAGGTCGCAGGGTATAGATACGCAGTATTTT. Translating gives CASRSQGIDTQYF.

The gene calls are TRBV6-1 and TRBJ2-5, with D perhaps matching TRBD2 (5 bases). Germline CDR1 is MNHNS and CDR2 is SASEGT. This CDR3 spans 15 amino acids. The V end was cut by 3 bases, the J end by 1 base, with 12 bases between. The DNA of the CDR3 is TGTGCCAGCAGTGAGAATAGCGCCCTCCAAGAGACCCAGTACTTC. Amino acids: CASSENSALQETQYF.

This chain joins TRBV7-9 and TRBJ2-2, with D possibly matching TRBD1 (6 bases). CDR3 size: 14 residues. V was shortened by 5 bases and J by 7 bases, with 14 bases between the two germline ends. CDR1 is SEHNR, CDR2 FQNEAQ, per germline (reference sequence). CDR3 residues: CASSVIRGGGELFF. As DNA, the CDR3 is TGTGCCAGCAGCGTGATCAGGGGTGGCGGGGAGCTGTTTTTT.

This sequence joins TRBV27 and TRBJ1-3; D remains ambiguous. The V and J ends lost 1 base and 0 bases respectively, with 7 bases between them. CDR1 and CDR2 (germline): MNHEY, SMNVEV (reference sequence). The CDR3 covers 15 residues. This CDR3 reads CASSLWLSSGNTIYF. The CDR3 coding sequence is TGTGCCAGCAGTTTATGGCTCTCCTCTGGAAACACCATATATTTT.

The V gene is TRBV30, the J gene TRBJ1-1; D may be TRBD1 (6 bases). V was clipped by 8 bases and J by 2 bases, with 15 bases between them. The CDR3 is made up of 13 amino acids. The V gene's germline CDR1 is GTSNPN and CDR2 SVGIG (reference sequence). CDR3 sequence: CAGGQRVNTEAFF. CDR3 coding DNA: TGTGCCGGCGGACAGAGGGTAAACACTGAAGCTTTCTTT.

The table lists this clone with a count of one. The chain combines TRBV11-2 with TRBJ2-3; weak D call: TRBD2 (6 bases). V was trimmed by 6 bases and J by 0 bases, leaving 16 bases between them. Germline CDR1 and CDR2: SGHAT and FQNNGV. The CDR3 is 16 residues long. CDR3 DNA sequence: TGTGCCAGCAGGCCGGTACGGGGGACTAGCACAGATACGCAGTATTTT. This sequence encodes CASRPVRGTSTDTQYF.

V gene TRBV19 combines with J gene TRBJ1-2; TRBD1 agrees at 8 bases. The CDR3 extends over 16 amino acids. Germline assignment: CDR1 LNHDA and CDR2 SQIVND (reference sequence). The V and J ends lost 5 bases and 8 bases, in that order; junction bases with no gene match: 16. CDR3: CASSSYAVAGGAGYTF. The CDR3 coding sequence is TGTGCCAGTAGTTCCTACGCCGTAGCAGGGGGCGCGGGCTACACCTTC.

The chain joins TRBV5-6 to TRBJ2-5; TRBD1 aligns across 7 bases. The CDR3 sequence is 14 residues long. Trimming at V came to 1 base and at J to 5 bases, leaving 5 bases not matched to a gene. The V gene's germline CDR1 is SGHDT and CDR2 YYEEEE. CDR3 nucleotides: TGTGCCAGCAGCTTGATAGGGGGCGGGGAGACCCAGTACTTC. Its translation is CASSLIGGGETQYF.

V and J are TRBV11-1 and TRBJ1-2; 7 bases are a match to TRBD1. Germline CDR1 is SGHAT and CDR2 is FQDESV (reference sequence). This CDR3 is built from 13 residues. V lost 2 bases to trimming and J lost 8 bases; unmatched junction nucleotides: 5. The CDR3 is CASSLYEGGGYTF. The CDR3 DNA is TGTGCCAGCAGCTTATATGAAGGGGGCGGCTACACCTTC. Drawing the rest from reference TRBV11-1 and TRBJ1-2, the complete variable domain is EAEVAQSPRYKITEKSQAVAFWCDPISGHATLYWYRQILGQGPELLVQFQDESVVDDSQLPKDRFSAERLKGVDSTLKIQPAELGDSAMYLCASSLYEGGGYTFGSGTRLTVV.

V gene TRBV12-5 combines with J gene TRBJ2-2; 9 nucleotides align to TRBD2. The CDR3 consists of 14 residues. After removal of 2 bases from V and 5 bases from J, the junction contained 0 bases not matched to a gene. In germline, CDR1 is LGHNT, CDR2 FRNRAP. CDR3 DNA: TGTGCTAGTGGTTTGCTAGCGGGAACCGGGGAGCTGTTTTTT. Residues: CASGLLAGTGELFF.

This clone showed up just once. The chain joins TRBV19 to TRBJ1-2, with D maybe TRBD1 (5 bases). Looked up from germline, CDR1 is LNHDA and CDR2 is SQIVND (reference sequence). V was cut by 10 bases and J by 3 bases, with 15 bases left in between. CDR3 length: 13 amino acids. CDR3 sequence reads: CATETQGYYGYTF. CDR3 sequence (DNA): TGTGCCACCGAAACCCAGGGATACTATGGCTACACCTTC.

The J gene is TRBJ1-4, the V gene TRBV5-6; D possibly corresponds to TRBD1 (5 bases). Trimming removed 0 bases from V and 8 bases from J, with 14 bases in between. Germline V CDR1 and CDR2: SGHDT, YYEEEE. There are 15 residues in the CDR3. Written as DNA, the CDR3 is TGTGCCAGCAGCTTGGATGCAGGGCGGGGCGAAAAACTGTTTTTT. The encoded protein is CASSLDAGRGEKLFF.

The chain has TRBV29-1 and TRBJ1-2; D unclear. V lost 3 bases and J 1 base, leaving 9 bases between the germline ends. CDR1 is SQVTM and CDR2 is ANQGSEA in the germline V gene. This CDR3 region has 13 residues. The CDR3 nucleotides read TGCAGCGTTGATTCCGCAGTTAACTATGGCTACACCTTC. Its protein is CSVDSAVNYGYTF. Using reference TRBV29-1 and TRBJ1-2 for the parts outside the CDR3, the full variable domain is SAVISQKPSRDICQRGTSLTIQCQVDSQVTMMFWYRQQPGQSLTLIATANQGSEATYESGFVIDKFPISRPNLTFSTLTVSNMSPEDSSIYLCSVDSAVNYGYTFGSGTRLTVV.

The V and J genes are TRBV5-6 and TRBJ1-6; 8 bases map to TRBD1. The germline gives CDR1 SGHDT, CDR2 YYEEEE. This CDR3 is 15 amino acids long. J gave up 10 bases and V 4 bases, and 10 bases lay outside the gene matches. CDR3: CASSHPDREVSPLHF. DNA for the CDR3: TGTGCCAGCAGCCACCCGGACAGGGAAGTCTCACCCCTCCACTTT.

In its sample, this clone was seen once. The V gene is TRBV7-3, the J gene TRBJ1-3, with D possibly TRBD1 on 5 matching bases. Germline-derived CDR1 and CDR2 are SGHTA and FQGTGA. Between the trimmed V and J ends, which lost 5 bases and 3 bases, there was a span of 11 bases. This CDR3 is 14 amino acids long. CDR3 DNA: TGTGCCAGCAGCCACCCGGGACTTGGAAACACCATATATTTT. This translates into CASSHPGLGNTIYF.

This chain joins TRBV4-3 and TRBJ1-1; 7 bases align to TRBD1. The germline V gene encodes CDR1 LGHNA and CDR2 YSLEER. This CDR3 is built from 14 residues. Unmatched junction bases numbered 5, after V lost 3 bases and J lost 4 bases. The CDR3 bases are TGCGCCAGCAGCCATGCCGGGACAGTCACTGAAGCTTTCTTT. Protein: CASSHAGTVTEAFF.

The rearrangement links TRBV19 to TRBJ2-1; TRBD2 might be the D (6 bases). The CDR3 totals 15 residues. The V and J ends lost 1 base and 1 base respectively, with 8 bases between them. Germline V gene sequence: CDR1 LNHDA, CDR2 SQIVND (reference sequence). The CDR3 DNA sequence: TGTGCCAGTAGTATAGCGGGGGTGTCCTACAATGAGCAGTTCTTC. Amino acid sequence: CASSIAGVSYNEQFF.

The chain joins TRBV9 to TRBJ1-2; D might be TRBD1 (6 bases). The V end was cut by 6 bases, the J end by 4 bases, with 13 bases between. This CDR3 spans 13 amino acids. The V gene's germline CDR1 is SGDLS and CDR2 YYNGEE. For the CDR3, the DNA is TGTGCCAGCAACCTCAGGGGATCCTATGGCTACACCTTC. This codes for CASNLRGSYGYTF.

The chain has TRBV4-3 and TRBJ2-2; possibly TRBD1 for D (7 bases). The germline V and J ends were trimmed by 0 bases and 5 bases, with 10 bases remaining between them. The CDR3 is 15 residues long. CDR1 and CDR2 from the germline V gene are LGHNA and YSLEER. CDR3 in amino acids: CASSQDRGETGELFF. The CDR3 DNA follows: TGCGCCAGCAGCCAAGACAGGGGGGAAACCGGGGAGCTGTTTTTT.

The gene calls are TRBV30 and TRBJ1-6; a weak D match, TRBD1 (5 bases). The V gene's germline CDR1 is GTSNPN and CDR2 SVGIG (reference sequence). Deletions cut 7 bases from V and 1 base from J, with 11 bases between. The CDR3 is made up of 14 amino acids. The CDR3 DNA reads as TGTGCCTCACGACAGTTTTCCTATAATTCACCCCTCCACTTT. This gives the protein CASRQFSYNSPLHF. Supplemented by reference TRBV30 and TRBJ1-6, the full variable domain reads SQTIHQWPATLVQPVGSPLSLECTVEGTSNPNLYWYRQAAGRGLQLLFYSVGIGQISSEVPQNLSASRPQDRQFILSSKKLLLSDSGFYLCASRQFSYNSPLHFGNGTRLTVT.

This clone is a singleton in its sample. This chain connects TRBV7-2 to TRBJ2-3; 8 bases map to TRBD2. CDR1 is SGHTA, CDR2 FQGNSA, per germline. The CDR3 is 14 residues long. The V gene end was trimmed by 7 bases and the J gene end by 3 bases; junction bases not matched to a gene: 6. CDR3 amino acids: CASTLRGGTDTQYF. CDR3 DNA: TGTGCCAGCACCCTACGGGGGGGGACAGATACGCAGTATTTT.

Comment on this clone: A junction end diverges from the germline sequence, so it may reflect a read error. The chain joins TRBV7-7 to TRBJ2-5; D is tentatively TRBD1 or TRBD2 (6 bases each). CDR1 and CDR2 (germline): SSHAT, FNYEAQ (reference sequence). This CDR3 comprises 15 residues. CDR3 coding DNA: TGTGCTAGCAGCTTAGGGGGGCTGGGCCAAGAGACCCAGTACTTC. Encoded protein: CASSLGGLGQETQYF.